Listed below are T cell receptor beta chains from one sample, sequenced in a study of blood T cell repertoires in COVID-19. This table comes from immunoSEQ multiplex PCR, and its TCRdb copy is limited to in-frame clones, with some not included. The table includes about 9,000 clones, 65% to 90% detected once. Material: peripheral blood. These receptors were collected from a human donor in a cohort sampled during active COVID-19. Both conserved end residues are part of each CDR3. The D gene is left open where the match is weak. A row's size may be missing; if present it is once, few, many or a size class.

CDR3nt: TGTGCCACCAGCCCTCTAGGGACTAGCACAGATACGCAGTATTTT
CDR3aa: CATSPLGTSTDTQYF
abundance: -
v_gene: TRBV15
d_gene: -
j_gene: TRBJ2-3

CDR3nt: TGTGCCAGCCTTGGTCGGGTTATGAACACTGAAGCTTTCTTT
CDR3aa: CASLGRVMNTEAFF
abundance: -
v_gene: TRBV28
d_gene: -
j_gene: TRBJ1-1

CDR3nt: TGTGCCAGCAGTGGGGCAGCGGACAATGAGCAGTTCTTC
CDR3aa: CASSGAADNEQFF
abundance: -
v_gene: TRBV2
d_gene: -
j_gene: TRBJ2-1

CDR3nt: TGTGCCAGCAGCCTTGGCACAGGGGGAAATCAGCCCCAGCATTTT
CDR3aa: CASSLGTGGNQPQHF
abundance: -
v_gene: TRBV9
d_gene: TRBD1
j_gene: TRBJ1-5

CDR3nt: TGTGCCAGCAGCGCCCTCTTTGGACTAGCGGGAGGAACCGGGGAGCTGTTTTTT
CDR3aa: CASSALFGLAGGTGELFF
abundance: -
v_gene: TRBV9
d_gene: TRBD2
j_gene: TRBJ2-2

CDR3nt: TGTGCCAGCAGCCCGACTAGCGGGAGCTACAATGAGCAGTTCTTC
CDR3aa: CASSPTSGSYNEQFF
abundance: -
v_gene: TRBV5-5
d_gene: TRBD2
j_gene: TRBJ2-1

CDR3nt: TGCGCCAGCAGCTCGGGACAGGGAATGGAGACCCAGTACTTC
CDR3aa: CASSSGQGMETQYF
abundance: -
v_gene: TRBV5-1
d_gene: TRBD1
j_gene: TRBJ2-5

CDR3nt: TGTGCCAGCAGGCGGACTAGCGGGAGCTACAATGAGCAGTTCTTC
CDR3aa: CASRRTSGSYNEQFF
abundance: once
v_gene: TRBV27
d_gene: TRBD2
j_gene: TRBJ2-1

CDR3nt: TGCAGCGTGGCTGGACAGGGCTACGAGCAGTACTTC
CDR3aa: CSVAGQGYEQYF
abundance: once
v_gene: TRBV29-1
d_gene: TRBD1
j_gene: TRBJ2-7

CDR3nt: TGCAGCGTTGTACCGGTCGACAGCGCGAACACCGGGGAGCTGTTTTTT
CDR3aa: CSVVPVDSANTGELFF
abundance: once
v_gene: TRBV29-1
d_gene: -
j_gene: TRBJ2-2

CDR3nt: TGTGCCAGCAGCTTACTAGCGGCCGGGGAGCTGTTTTTT
CDR3aa: CASSLLAAGELFF
abundance: -
v_gene: TRBV11-3
d_gene: TRBD2
j_gene: TRBJ2-2

CDR3nt: TGTGCCAGCAGTTTACTATTGCGGCCCCCCTACGAGCAGTACTTC
CDR3aa: CASSLLLRPPYEQYF
abundance: -
v_gene: TRBV27
d_gene: -
j_gene: TRBJ2-7

CDR3nt: TGTGCCAGCAGCGTCTGGGGGACAGGAACCTACGAGCAGTACTTC
CDR3aa: CASSVWGTGTYEQYF
abundance: -
v_gene: TRBV9
d_gene: TRBD1
j_gene: TRBJ2-7

CDR3nt: TGTGCCAGCAGCGGGGAGTGGGCTGAAGCTTTCTTT
CDR3aa: CASSGEWAEAFF
abundance: -
v_gene: TRBV5-5
d_gene: -
j_gene: TRBJ1-1

CDR3nt: TGTGCCAGTATTGCTACAGGGTCCCCTCCCTACGAGCAGTACTTC
CDR3aa: CASIATGSPPYEQYF
abundance: -
v_gene: TRBV19
d_gene: -
j_gene: TRBJ2-7

CDR3nt: TGTGCCAGCAGTTTTCCAGGGCCCTATAATTCACCCCTCCACTTT
CDR3aa: CASSFPGPYNSPLHF
abundance: -
v_gene: TRBV28
d_gene: -
j_gene: TRBJ1-6

CDR3nt: TGTGCCAGCAGTAGCGGGAGGGTGATTTTCCACAATGAGCAGTTCTTC
CDR3aa: CASSSGRVIFHNEQFF
abundance: -
v_gene: TRBV28
d_gene: TRBD2
j_gene: TRBJ2-1

CDR3nt: TGTGCCAGCAGCTACACGGGACAGGGGGGAGTCTACACCTTC
CDR3aa: CASSYTGQGGVYTF
abundance: -
v_gene: TRBV6-5
d_gene: TRBD1
j_gene: TRBJ1-2

CDR3nt: TGTGCCAGCAGTTTAGACGGACTGGTCGTACCTTACAATGAGCAGTTCTTC
CDR3aa: CASSLDGLVVPYNEQFF
abundance: -
v_gene: TRBV27
d_gene: -
j_gene: TRBJ2-1

CDR3nt: TGTGCCAGCAGACCGGACAGGGTCAAGTTGGGCACGCAGTATTTT
CDR3aa: CASRPDRVKLGTQYF
abundance: -
v_gene: TRBV28
d_gene: TRBD1
j_gene: TRBJ2-3

CDR3nt: TGTGCCACCAGCAGGGAGCATAAAGCTTTCTTT
CDR3aa: CATSREHKAFF
abundance: -
v_gene: TRBV15
d_gene: -
j_gene: TRBJ1-1

CDR3nt: TGCGCCAGCAGCTTTCCACGACTAGCGGGAGCGAACACCGGGGAGCTGTTTTTT
CDR3aa: CASSFPRLAGANTGELFF
abundance: -
v_gene: TRBV5-1
d_gene: TRBD2
j_gene: TRBJ2-2

CDR3nt: TGTGCCTACGGGACAGAGTATTACGAGCAGTACTTC
CDR3aa: CAYGTEYYEQYF
abundance: -
v_gene: TRBV30
d_gene: TRBD1
j_gene: TRBJ2-7

CDR3nt: TGCGCCAGCAGCTTCGACAGCGGGTACGAGCAGTACTTC
CDR3aa: CASSFDSGYEQYF
abundance: -
v_gene: TRBV5-1
d_gene: -
j_gene: TRBJ2-7

CDR3nt: TGTGCCAGCAGCGCCGGGACAGGGGGCAGCGAGCAGTACTTC
CDR3aa: CASSAGTGGSEQYF
abundance: -
v_gene: TRBV9
d_gene: TRBD1
j_gene: TRBJ2-7

CDR3nt: TGTGCCAGCAGCTTAGGGGTTGGGGGACAGGGCGACGAGCAGTACTTC
CDR3aa: CASSLGVGGQGDEQYF
abundance: -
v_gene: TRBV7-9
d_gene: TRBD1
j_gene: TRBJ2-7

CDR3nt: TGCGCCAGCAGTGAGTCCGGACAGGGAGGTACCGAGACCCAGTACTTC
CDR3aa: CASSESGQGGTETQYF
abundance: -
v_gene: TRBV10-1
d_gene: TRBD1
j_gene: TRBJ2-5

CDR3nt: TGTGCCAGCAGTGAAGCGGGAGGGACTAGCAATGAGCAGTTCTTC
CDR3aa: CASSEAGGTSNEQFF
abundance: -
v_gene: TRBV6-1
d_gene: TRBD2
j_gene: TRBJ2-1

CDR3nt: TGCGCCAGCAGCTCAGATAGCAATCAGCCCCAGCATTTT
CDR3aa: CASSSDSNQPQHF
abundance: -
v_gene: TRBV5-1
d_gene: -
j_gene: TRBJ1-5